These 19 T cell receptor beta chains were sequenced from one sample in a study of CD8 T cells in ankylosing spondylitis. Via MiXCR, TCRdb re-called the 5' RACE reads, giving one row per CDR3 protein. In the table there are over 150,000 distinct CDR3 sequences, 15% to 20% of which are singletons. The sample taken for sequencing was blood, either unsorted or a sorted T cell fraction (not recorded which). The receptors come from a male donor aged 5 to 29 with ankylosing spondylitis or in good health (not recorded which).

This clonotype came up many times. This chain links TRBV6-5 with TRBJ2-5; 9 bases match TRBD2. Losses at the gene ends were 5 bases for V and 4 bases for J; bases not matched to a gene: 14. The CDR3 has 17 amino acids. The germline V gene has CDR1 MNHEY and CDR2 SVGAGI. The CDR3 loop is CASSQRTGAGGVETQYF. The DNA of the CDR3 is TGTGCCAGCAGTCAAAGGACAGGTGCGGGAGGGGTAGAGACCCAGTACTTC.

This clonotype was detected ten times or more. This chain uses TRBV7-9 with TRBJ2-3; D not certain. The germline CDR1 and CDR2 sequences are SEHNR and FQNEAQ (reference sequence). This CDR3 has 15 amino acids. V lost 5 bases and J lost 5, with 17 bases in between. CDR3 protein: CASSPAAVAGDTQYF. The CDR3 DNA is TGTGCCAGCAGCCCGGCGGCAGTGGCAGGAGATACGCAGTATTTT.

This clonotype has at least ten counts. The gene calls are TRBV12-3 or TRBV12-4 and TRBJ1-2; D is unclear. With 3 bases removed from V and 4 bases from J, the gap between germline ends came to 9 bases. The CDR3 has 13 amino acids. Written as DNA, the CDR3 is TGTGCCAGCAGTTTCGGGCGCTTCTATGGCTACACCTTC. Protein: CASSFGRFYGYTF.

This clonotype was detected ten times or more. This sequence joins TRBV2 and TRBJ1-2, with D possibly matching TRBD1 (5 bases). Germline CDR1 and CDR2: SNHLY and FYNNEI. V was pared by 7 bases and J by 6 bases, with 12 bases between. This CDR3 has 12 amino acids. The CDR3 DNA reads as TGTGCCAGCAATGCCAGGGTCCATGGCTACACCTTC. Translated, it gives CASNARVHGYTF.

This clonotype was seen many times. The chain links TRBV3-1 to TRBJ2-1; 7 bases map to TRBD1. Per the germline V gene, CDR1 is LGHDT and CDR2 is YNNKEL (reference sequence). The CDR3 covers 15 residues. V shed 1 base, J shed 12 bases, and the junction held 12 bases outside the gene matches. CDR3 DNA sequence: TGTGCCAGCAGCCAAGCGAGACAGGGCGGAATTTGGCAGTTCTTC. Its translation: CASSQARQGGIWQFF.

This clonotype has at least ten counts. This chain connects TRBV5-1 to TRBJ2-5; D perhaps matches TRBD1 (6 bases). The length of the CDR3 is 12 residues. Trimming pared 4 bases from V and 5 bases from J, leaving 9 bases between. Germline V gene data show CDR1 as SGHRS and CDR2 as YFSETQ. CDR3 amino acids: CASSRDKETQYF. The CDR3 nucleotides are TGCGCCAGCAGCCGGGACAAGGAGACCCAGTACTTC.

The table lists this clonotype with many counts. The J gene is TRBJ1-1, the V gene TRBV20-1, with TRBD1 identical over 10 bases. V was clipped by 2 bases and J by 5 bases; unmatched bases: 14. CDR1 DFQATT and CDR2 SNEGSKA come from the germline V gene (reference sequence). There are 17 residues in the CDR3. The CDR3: CSARRRQGAPLGTEAFF. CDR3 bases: TGCAGTGCTAGAAGACGACAGGGGGCCCCTTTAGGGACTGAAGCTTTCTTT.

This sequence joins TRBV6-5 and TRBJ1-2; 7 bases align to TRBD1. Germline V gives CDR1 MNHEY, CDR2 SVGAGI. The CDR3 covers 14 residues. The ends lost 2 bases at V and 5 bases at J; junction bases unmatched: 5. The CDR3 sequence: CASSYTRQGYGYTF. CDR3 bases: TGTGCCAGCAGTTACACACGACAGGGATATGGCTACACCTTC.

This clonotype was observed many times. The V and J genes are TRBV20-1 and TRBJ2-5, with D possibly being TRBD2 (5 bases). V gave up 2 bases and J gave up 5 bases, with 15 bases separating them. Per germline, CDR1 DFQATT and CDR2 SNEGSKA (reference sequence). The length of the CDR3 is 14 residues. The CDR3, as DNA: TGCAGTGCTAGAAGGTTGGCTAGCCCCGAGACCCAGTACTTC. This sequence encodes CSARRLASPETQYF.

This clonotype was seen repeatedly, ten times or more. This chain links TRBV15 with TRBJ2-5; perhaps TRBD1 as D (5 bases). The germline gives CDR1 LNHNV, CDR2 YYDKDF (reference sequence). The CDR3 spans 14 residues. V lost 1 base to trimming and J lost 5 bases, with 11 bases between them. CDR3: CATSRVTGWETQYF. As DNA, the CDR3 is TGTGCCACCAGCAGAGTTACAGGTTGGGAGACCCAGTACTTC.

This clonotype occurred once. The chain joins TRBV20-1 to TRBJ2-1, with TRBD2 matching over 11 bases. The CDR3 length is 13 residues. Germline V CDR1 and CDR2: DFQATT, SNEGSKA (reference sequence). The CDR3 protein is CRELAGVDNEQFF. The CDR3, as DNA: TGCAGGGAACTAGCGGGAGTTGACAATGAGCAGTTCTTC.

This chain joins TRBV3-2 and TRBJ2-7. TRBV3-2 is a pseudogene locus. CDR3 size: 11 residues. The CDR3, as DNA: TGTGCCAGCTACGAGAACTACGAGCAGTACTTC. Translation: CASYENYEQYF.

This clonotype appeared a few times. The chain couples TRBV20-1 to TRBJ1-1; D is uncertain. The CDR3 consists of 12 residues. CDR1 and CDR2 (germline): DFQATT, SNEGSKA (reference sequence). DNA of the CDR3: TGCAGGCCTACCGTACCTAACACTGAAGCTTTCTTT. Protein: CRPTVPNTEAFF.

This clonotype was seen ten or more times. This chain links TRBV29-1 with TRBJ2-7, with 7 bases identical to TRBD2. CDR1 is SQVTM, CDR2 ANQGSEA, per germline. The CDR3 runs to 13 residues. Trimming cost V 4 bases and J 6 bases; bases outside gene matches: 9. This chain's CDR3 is CSVGGSKVSEQYF. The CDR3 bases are TGCAGCGTTGGCGGGAGTAAGGTCAGCGAGCAGTACTTC.

In nucleotides, the CDR3 is TGTGCGGGACAAGACTATGGCTACACCTTC. This sequence encodes CAGQDYGYTF. This rearrangement joins TRBV12-3 or TRBV12-4 to TRBJ1-2, with a weak D call TRBD1 (6 bases). The CDR3 extends over 10 amino acids.

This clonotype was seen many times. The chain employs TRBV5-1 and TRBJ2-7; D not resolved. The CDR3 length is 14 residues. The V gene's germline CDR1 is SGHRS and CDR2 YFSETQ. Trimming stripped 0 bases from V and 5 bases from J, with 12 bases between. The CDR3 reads CASSLGQAAHEQYF. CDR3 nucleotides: TGCGCCAGCAGCTTGGGGCAGGCCGCCCACGAGCAGTACTTC. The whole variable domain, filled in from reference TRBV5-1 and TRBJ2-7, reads KAGVTQTPRYLIKTRGQQVTLSCSPISGHRSVSWYQQTPGQGLQFLFEYFSETQRNKGNFPGRFSGRQFSNSRSEMNVSTLELGDSALYLCASSLGQAAHEQYFGPGTRLTVT.

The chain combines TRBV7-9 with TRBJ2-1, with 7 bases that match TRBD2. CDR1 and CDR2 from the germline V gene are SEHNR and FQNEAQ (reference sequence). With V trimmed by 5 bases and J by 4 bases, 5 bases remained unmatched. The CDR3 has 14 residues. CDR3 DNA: TGTGCCAGCAGCCCAACGCGGGAGTACAATGAGCAGTTCTTC. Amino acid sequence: CASSPTREYNEQFF.

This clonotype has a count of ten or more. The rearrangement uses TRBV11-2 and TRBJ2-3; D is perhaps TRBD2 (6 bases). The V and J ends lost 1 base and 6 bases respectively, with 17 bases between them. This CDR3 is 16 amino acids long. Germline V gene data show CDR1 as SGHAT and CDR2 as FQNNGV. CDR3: CASSLVGAAGTDTQYF. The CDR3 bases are TGTGCCAGCAGCTTAGTCGGTGCGGCGGGGACGGATACGCAGTATTTT.

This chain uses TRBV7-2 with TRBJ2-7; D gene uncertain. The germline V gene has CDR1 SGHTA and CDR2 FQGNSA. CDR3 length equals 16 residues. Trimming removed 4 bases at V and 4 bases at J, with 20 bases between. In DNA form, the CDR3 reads TGTGCCAGCAGCTCCGGTCATCGCCAGATACCTTACGAGCAGTACTTC. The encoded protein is CASSSGHRQIPYEQYF.